Following are 18 T cell receptor beta chains from one sample sequenced in a study of long-term antiretroviral therapy in people with HIV. The libraries were made with immunoSEQ v3.0 at survey level. Here immunoSEQ multiplex PCR was the method, and the copy in TCRdb shows in-frame clones only, minus some. The sample consists of 7,000 or so clones, approximately 73% of them appearing once. The sequencing used unsorted PBMCs, collected 0.2 years after starting antiretroviral therapy. All receptors come from a man aged 35-49 years with HIV.

The CDR3 loop reads CASSFPTNGGNTEAFF. The CDR3 DNA reads as TGTGCCAGCAGTTTCCCCACCAACGGGGGGAACACTGAAGCTTTCTTT. This chain joins TRBV28 and TRBJ1-1; TRBD1 is a possible D gene (5 bases). Trimming left V 3 bases short and J 1 base short, with 15 bases between. The CDR3 is made up of 16 amino acids. CDR1 is MDHEN and CDR2 is SYDVKM in the germline V gene.

The chain is built from TRBV7-9 and TRBJ2-3, with 12 bases identical to TRBD2. CDR1 and CDR2 (germline): SEHNR, FQNEAQ (reference sequence). The CDR3 runs 19 residues. V shed 0 bases and J 2 bases; nucleotides not matched to a gene: 9. CDR3 amino acids: CASSLAGLAGGKFTDTQYF. CDR3 in DNA: TGTGCCAGCAGCTTAGCGGGCCTAGCGGGGGGGAAATTCACAGATACGCAGTATTTT.

This chain links TRBV4-2 with TRBJ2-5; 9 bases map to TRBD2. V was clipped by 1 base and J by 7 bases; unmatched bases: 4. Germline values: CDR1 LGHNA, CDR2 YNFKEQ. The CDR3 is made up of 14 amino acids. CDR3 sequence: CASSQAPGLATQYF. CDR3 nucleotides: TGTGCCAGCAGCCAAGCTCCGGGACTAGCGACCCAGTACTTC.

The CDR3, as DNA: TGTGCCAGCTCACCAGGCACCTTTAACTATGGCTACACCTTC. Protein product: CASSPGTFNYGYTF. V is TRBV18 and J is TRBJ1-2; the D is unclear. Germline V gives CDR1 KGHSH, CDR2 LQKENI. V gave up 2 bases and J gave up 1 base, with 8 bases separating them. The CDR3 consists of 14 residues.

The gene calls are TRBV6-5 and TRBJ1-1, with D possibly matching TRBD1 (5 bases). Germline CDR1 is MNHEY and CDR2 is SVGAGI. The CDR3 sequence is 13 residues long. V lost 2 bases and J lost 3, with 7 bases in between. The CDR3 protein is CASSYDSYTEAFF. The CDR3 coding sequence is TGTGCCAGCAGTTACGACAGCTACACTGAAGCTTTCTTT.

This rearrangement joins TRBV5-1 to TRBJ1-5; possible D gene TRBD1, 5 bases. Germline values: CDR1 SGHRS, CDR2 YFSETQ. The length of the CDR3 is 16 residues. The germline V and J ends were trimmed by 0 bases and 3 bases, with 13 bases remaining between them. The CDR3 loop is CASSLGGQGSNQPQHF. CDR3 nucleotide sequence: TGCGCCAGCAGCTTGGGTGGCCAGGGATCCAATCAGCCCCAGCATTTT.

J is TRBJ2-7 and V is TRBV6-1; possible D gene TRBD1, 5 bases. V lost 4 bases, J lost 7 bases, and 11 bases lay in between. The CDR3 has 12 residues. Germline loops: CDR1 MNHNS, CDR2 SASEGT. CDR3 DNA: TGTGCCAGCAGTGCCCAGGGAAGGGAGCAGTACTTC. This gives the protein CASSAQGREQYF.

The CDR3 here is CSARGDYGYTF. CDR3 nucleotides: TGCAGTGCTAGGGGGGACTATGGCTACACCTTC. This sequence joins TRBV20-1 and TRBJ1-2; possible D gene TRBD1, 5 bases. CDR3 length: 11 residues. V was pared by 3 bases and J by 3 bases, with 5 bases between. Germline V gene sequence: CDR1 DFQATT, CDR2 SNEGSKA (reference sequence).

This clone was seen only once. The chain recombines TRBV4-1 with TRBJ2-7; 10 nucleotides align to TRBD2. The junction had 6 bases not matched to a gene; V was cut back by 1 base and J by 3 bases. There are 16 residues in the CDR3. CDR1 is MGHRA and CDR2 is YSYEKL in the germline V gene. The CDR3 sequence is CASSQVEAGGNYEQYF. CDR3 bases: TGCGCCAGCAGCCAAGTTGAAGCGGGGGGGAACTACGAGCAGTACTTC.

The chain couples TRBV7-7 to TRBJ2-6; 10 bases map to TRBD1. The J segment lost 0 bases and the V segment lost 5 bases, leaving 7 bases of the junction unmatched. CDR1 SSHAT and CDR2 FNYEAQ come from the germline V gene (reference sequence). This CDR3 spans 18 amino acids. DNA for the CDR3: TGTGCCAGCAGCCCCGGGACAGGGGCCCACTCTGGGGCCAACGTCCTGACTTTC. Its protein is CASSPGTGAHSGANVLTF. The variable domain in full, with the rest retrieved from reference TRBV7-7 and TRBJ2-6, is GAGVSQSPRYKVTKRGQDVTLRCDPISSHATLYWYQQALGQGPEFLTYFNYEAQPDKSGLPSDRFSAERPEGSISTLTIQRTEQRDSAMYRCASSPGTGAHSGANVLTFGAGSRLTVL.

The J gene is TRBJ1-6, the V gene TRBV13; 7 bases match TRBD1. The CDR3 contains 16 residues. CDR1 is PRHDT and CDR2 is FYEKMQ in the germline V gene (reference sequence). With V trimmed by 5 bases and J by 0 bases, 4 bases remained unmatched. CDR3 region: CASSPDRSSYNSPLHF. CDR3 DNA sequence: TGTGCCAGCAGCCCGGACAGGAGCTCCTATAATTCACCCCTCCACTTT.

The V call is TRBV19, the J call TRBJ1-4, with D perhaps TRBD1 (5 bases). This CDR3 region has 14 residues. V lost 7 bases to trimming and J lost 8 bases, with 17 bases between them. CDR1 is LNHDA, CDR2 SQIVND, per germline (reference sequence). DNA for the CDR3: TGTGCCAGTACCCAAGAGGGGCTAGGAGAAAAACTGTTTTTT. This sequence encodes CASTQEGLGEKLFF.

The chain is built from TRBV11-2 and TRBJ1-2; 9 nucleotides line up with TRBD1. CDR3 length: 16 amino acids. The germline CDR1 and CDR2 sequences are SGHAT and FQNNGV. The junction had 6 bases not matched to a gene; V was cut back by 2 bases and J by 2 bases. The CDR3, as DNA: TGTGCCAGCAGCTTACCCTCACAGGGGGCCAACTATGGCTACACCTTC. Amino acid sequence: CASSLPSQGANYGYTF.

V is TRBV11-2 and J is TRBJ2-7; TRBD1 matches at 9 bases. The CDR3 consists of 14 residues. The V segment lost 1 base and the J segment 2 bases; nucleotides outside the gene matches: 0. Per the germline V gene, CDR1 is SGHAT and CDR2 is FQNNGV. In DNA form, the CDR3 reads TGTGCCAGCAGCTTAGGACAGGGGGCCTACGAGCAGTACTTC. Translating it yields CASSLGQGAYEQYF.

The chain links TRBV5-1 to TRBJ1-4; tentative D call: TRBD1 (5 bases). The length of the CDR3 is 15 residues. With 4 bases removed from V and 8 bases from J, the gap between germline ends came to 18 bases. The germline CDR1 and CDR2 sequences are SGHRS and YFSETQ. DNA of the CDR3: TGCGCCAGCAGCCCCCGAGAGGGGTTTGGGGAAAAACTGTTTTTT. Translated, it gives CASSPREGFGEKLFF.

This chain connects TRBV19 to TRBJ1-5, with TRBD1 as a possible D gene (6 bases). Trimming stripped 5 bases from V and 7 bases from J, with 15 bases between. Germline V gene lookup returns CDR1 LNHDA and CDR2 SQIVND (reference sequence). The CDR3 is 14 amino acids. The CDR3 DNA follows: TGTGCCAGTAGTCTCCGGGACACGGCGCAGCCCCAGCATTTT. Translating it yields CASSLRDTAQPQHF. The whole variable domain, remainder taken from reference TRBV19 and TRBJ1-5, is DGGITQSPKYLFRKEGQNVTLSCEQNLNHDAMYWYRQDPGQGLRLIYYSQIVNDFQKGDIAEGYSVSREKKESFPLTVTSAQKNPTAFYLCASSLRDTAQPQHFGDGTRLSIL.

This clone is labeled as medium-sized. The chain uses TRBV27 and TRBJ1-1, with TRBD1 as a possible D gene (5 bases). The germline V gene encodes CDR1 MNHEY and CDR2 SMNVEV (reference sequence). Trimming shortened V by 0 bases and J by 0 bases, and 11 bases separated the two germline ends. The CDR3 runs to 16 residues. In DNA, the CDR3 is TGTGCCAGCAGTTTATCTATGGGGACGGTGAACACTGAAGCTTTCTTT. It translates to CASSLSMGTVNTEAFF.

This chain uses TRBV27 with TRBJ2-3; the D gene is possibly TRBD1 (6 bases). Germline CDR1 is MNHEY and CDR2 is SMNVEV (reference sequence). V was pared by 4 bases and J by 10 bases, with 12 bases between. There are 12 residues in the CDR3. The CDR3 DNA reads TGTGCCAGCAGTTCACAGGGTGGTGCGCAGTATTTT. Its protein product is CASSSQGGAQYF.